Below are 24 T cell receptor beta chains sequenced from a single sample in a study of beta chain features in type 1 diabetes. General study results and limits: Moderately but significantly shorter TCRB CDR3s were found in Type 1 diabetes patients in all four CD4+ subsets.

Their antigens remain unidentified. Reverse transcribing all isolated RNA meant expressed TCRB transcripts were sequenced. Sequenced by immunoSEQ multiplex PCR; TCRdb stores in-frame clones only, minus some. Of 230,000 or so clones listed, roughly 17% are singletons. Sequenced: naive CD4+ T cells from blood. All receptors come from a man aged 25-45 years with type 1 diabetes.

This clone has more than one count but fewer than ten. The genes are TRBV9 and TRBJ2-1; 11 bases are shared with TRBD2. The J segment lost 0 bases and the V segment lost 4 bases, leaving 3 bases of the junction unmatched. The CDR3 sequence is 16 residues long. CDR1 is SGDLS, CDR2 YYNGEE, per germline. The CDR3 sequence: CASSSLAGGSYNEQFF. CDR3 nucleotides: TGTGCCAGCAGCAGTCTAGCGGGAGGCTCCTACAATGAGCAGTTCTTC.

V is TRBV14 and J is TRBJ2-4; the match to TRBD2 covers 8 bases. The V gene end was trimmed by 0 bases and the J gene end by 8 bases; junction bases not matched to a gene: 12. This CDR3 region has 17 residues. The germline CDR1 and CDR2 sequences are SGHDN and FVKESK. CDR3 protein: CASSQDIGESGRDIQYF. The CDR3 region has the DNA TGTGCCAGCAGCCAAGATATAGGGGAAAGCGGGAGAGACATTCAGTACTTC.

This clone turned up a few times. This chain links TRBV13 with TRBJ2-3, with 8 bases lining up with TRBD1. The germline V gene has CDR1 PRHDT and CDR2 FYEKMQ (reference sequence). The J segment lost 1 base and the V segment lost 5 bases, leaving 2 bases of the junction unmatched. CDR3 length: 14 residues. As DNA, the CDR3 is TGTGCCAGCAGCAGGGACAGGCGCACAGATACGCAGTATTTT. It is translated as CASSRDRRTDTQYF.

This clone was counted a few times. The chain links TRBV27 to TRBJ2-7; TRBD2 is a possible D gene (6 bases). Deletions cut 3 bases from V and 0 bases from J, with 9 bases between. Germline V gene sequence: CDR1 MNHEY, CDR2 SMNVEV (reference sequence). The CDR3 contains 14 residues. In nucleotides, the CDR3 is TGTGCCAGCAGTTTGACGCGGGACTCCTACGAGCAGTACTTC. Its protein is CASSLTRDSYEQYF.

The genes are TRBV5-4 and TRBJ2-2, with no clear D. The CDR3 spans 13 residues. V dropped 4 bases and J dropped 6 bases, with 10 bases sitting between them. Germline loops: CDR1 SGHNT, CDR2 YYREEE (reference sequence). CDR3 amino acids: CASSVRESGELFF. The CDR3 DNA is TGTGCCAGCAGCGTTAGAGAGTCCGGGGAGCTGTTTTTT.

There are a few counts of this clone. This chain uses TRBV30 with TRBJ2-7; 12 bases line up with TRBD2. The CDR3 has 16 residues. Germline V lookup: CDR1 GTSNPN, CDR2 SVGIG (reference sequence). Losses at the gene ends were 5 bases for V and 1 base for J; bases not matched to a gene: 9. CDR3 in amino acids: CAWGNAGTSGSYEQYF. CDR3 coding DNA: TGTGCCTGGGGCAATGCCGGGACTAGCGGGTCCTACGAGCAGTACTTC. Full variable domain (rest looked up from reference TRBV30 and TRBJ2-7): SQTIHQWPATLVQPVGSPLSLECTVEGTSNPNLYWYRQAAGRGLQLLFYSVGIGQISSEVPQNLSASRPQDRQFILSSKKLLLSDSGFYLCAWGNAGTSGSYEQYFGPGTRLTVT.

This chain links TRBV29-1 with TRBJ2-3, with 9 bases matching TRBD1. The CDR3 runs to 15 residues. Trimming took 7 bases from V and 1 from J; bases not matched to a gene: 9. CDR1 is SQVTM, CDR2 ANQGSEA, per germline. The CDR3, as DNA: TGCAGCGGGGGACAGGGTCCCCCCCGCACAGATACGCAGTATTTT. It is translated as CSGGQGPPRTDTQYF.

This clone showed up just a few times. The chain carries TRBV7-8 and TRBJ2-3; D may be TRBD2 (5 bases). Germline V lookup: CDR1 SGHVS, CDR2 FQNEAQ. The CDR3 contains 14 residues. Trimming took 4 bases from V and 13 from J, leaving 21 bases between them. The CDR3 loop reads CASSSNLLAGLEYF. For the CDR3, the DNA is TGTGCCAGCAGCTCCAACCTTCTAGCCGGTTTGGAGTATTTT.

The chain recombines TRBV20-1 with TRBJ2-1; no firm D call. The germline CDR1 and CDR2 sequences are DFQATT and SNEGSKA (reference sequence). There are 11 residues in the CDR3. The V end was cut by 1 base, the J end by 4 bases, with 2 bases between. The CDR3 DNA sequence: TGCAGTGCTAGAGTTTACAATGAGCAGTTCTTC. Protein sequence: CSARVYNEQFF.

This clone has a handful of counts. The chain employs TRBV7-8 and TRBJ2-4; tentative D call: TRBD1 (5 bases). The V end lost 5 bases, the J end lost 8 bases, and 16 bases lay between the germline ends. Germline CDR1 and CDR2: SGHVS and FQNEAQ. This CDR3 region has 14 residues. For the CDR3, the DNA is TGTGCCAGCAGCCCCGGTGGGGCCAGGGACATTCAGTACTTC. It yields the protein CASSPGGARDIQYF.

The chain joins TRBV30 to TRBJ1-2; unclear D gene. This CDR3 is built from 12 residues. Germline V lookup: CDR1 GTSNPN, CDR2 SVGIG (reference sequence). The V end lost 5 bases, the J end lost 7 bases, and 14 bases lay between the germline ends. The CDR3: CAWGPRQSGYTF. CDR3 in DNA: TGTGCCTGGGGACCGCGTCAGAGTGGCTACACCTTC.

This rearrangement joins TRBV7-2 to TRBJ2-4; the D is unclear. The CDR3 runs to 13 residues. Looked up from germline, CDR1 is SGHTA and CDR2 is FQGNSA. V was shortened by 0 bases and J by 9 bases, with 9 bases between the two germline ends. CDR3 DNA: TGTGCCAGCAGCTTAGCCGAGTTTGGCATTCAGTACTTC. It encodes CASSLAEFGIQYF.

The chain combines TRBV5-6 with TRBJ2-1; D might be TRBD1 or TRBD2, each matching 5 bases. The V and J ends lost 2 bases and 6 bases respectively, with 15 bases between them. This CDR3 has 15 amino acids. Per germline, CDR1 SGHDT and CDR2 YYEEEE. CDR3 in amino acids: CASSFWDPASNEQFF. The CDR3 DNA sequence: TGTGCCAGCAGCTTTTGGGACCCAGCGTCCAATGAGCAGTTCTTC. The full variable domain, its missing parts supplied by reference TRBV5-6 and TRBJ2-1, is DAGVTQSPTHLIKTRGQQVTLRCSPKSGHDTVSWYQQALGQGPQFIFQYYEEEERQRGNFPDRFSGHQFPNYSSELNVNALLLGDSALYLCASSFWDPASNEQFFGPGTRLTVL.

The rearrangement joins TRBV11-1 to TRBJ2-7; D tentatively reads TRBD1 or TRBD2 (5 bases each). Germline loops: CDR1 SGHAT, CDR2 FQDESV (reference sequence). V was clipped by 5 bases and J by 6 bases, with 20 bases between them. This CDR3 has 15 amino acids. CDR3 amino acids: CASSPNRDQPGEQYF. The DNA for the CDR3 is TGTGCCAGCAGCCCGAACCGGGACCAGCCAGGCGAGCAGTACTTC.

The chain combines TRBV9 with TRBJ2-3; D not certain. V lost 1 base and J lost 4, with 4 bases in between. The CDR3 consists of 12 residues. The germline V gene has CDR1 SGDLS and CDR2 YYNGEE. This CDR3 is CASSVTADTQYF. For the CDR3, the DNA is TGTGCCAGCAGCGTAACGGCAGATACGCAGTATTTT.

This clone was detected a few times. The chain is built from TRBV30 and TRBJ2-7; maybe TRBD1 (5 bases). V was clipped by 0 bases and J by 6 bases, with 12 bases between them. CDR3 length: 13 residues. Looked up from germline, CDR1 is GTSNPN and CDR2 is SVGIG (reference sequence). This CDR3 reads CAWSVPAGREQYF. The CDR3 DNA follows: TGTGCCTGGAGTGTACCGGCAGGGCGCGAGCAGTACTTC. Supplemented by reference TRBV30 and TRBJ2-7, the full variable domain reads SQTIHQWPATLVQPVGSPLSLECTVEGTSNPNLYWYRQAAGRGLQLLFYSVGIGQISSEVPQNLSASRPQDRQFILSSKKLLLSDSGFYLCAWSVPAGREQYFGPGTRLTVT.

There are a few counts of this clone. The J gene is TRBJ2-1, the V gene TRBV30, with 9 bases matching TRBD2. CDR1 and CDR2 from the germline V gene are GTSNPN and SVGIG (reference sequence). The CDR3 length is 15 residues. J lost 6 bases, V lost 3 bases, and 9 bases had no gene match. The CDR3 nucleotides are TGTGCCTGGAGCCGTAACGCGGGAGGGACCAATGAGCAGTTCTTC. This codes for CAWSRNAGGTNEQFF.

The chain couples TRBV2 to TRBJ2-1, with D possibly matching TRBD2 (6 bases). The CDR3 is 17 amino acids. The germline gives CDR1 SNHLY, CDR2 FYNNEI. Trimming cost V 7 bases and J 0 bases, with 19 bases left between them. CDR3 protein: CASKPNELATSYNEQFF. For the CDR3, the DNA is TGTGCCAGCAAGCCTAACGAGCTAGCGACCTCCTACAATGAGCAGTTCTTC.

The gene calls are TRBV25-1 and TRBJ2-7; 7 bases are shared with TRBD2. V shed 8 bases, J shed 5 bases, and the junction held 12 bases outside the gene matches. The CDR3 length is 14 residues. Germline V gene sequence: CDR1 MGHDK, CDR2 SYGVNS. The CDR3, as DNA: TGTGCCAGCCTAGGGAGTGGGAGGGCACACGAGCAGTACTTC. Protein product: CASLGSGRAHEQYF.

This rearrangement joins TRBV6-1 to TRBJ2-3; D is perhaps TRBD2 (6 bases). The germline gives CDR1 MNHNS, CDR2 SASEGT. The CDR3 runs 16 residues. Deletions cut 4 bases from V and 4 bases from J, with 18 bases between. DNA of the CDR3: TGTGCCAGCAGTGGAGCGCGCGGGAAACAGGCAGATACGCAGTATTTT. Protein sequence: CASSGARGKQADTQYF.

This rearrangement joins TRBV27 to TRBJ2-3; no reliable D call. The CDR3 has 13 residues. V lost 6 bases and J 2 bases, leaving 9 bases between the germline ends. Germline assignment: CDR1 MNHEY and CDR2 SMNVEV (reference sequence). The CDR3 loop is CASSLTFTDTQYF. The CDR3 DNA reads as TGTGCCAGCAGCCTCACATTCACAGATACGCAGTATTTT.

The V call is TRBV5-1, the J call TRBJ2-3, with TRBD2 as a possible D gene (5 bases). V gave up 4 bases and J gave up 3 bases, with 18 bases separating them. The CDR3 has 16 residues. Germline V gene lookup returns CDR1 SGHRS and CDR2 YFSETQ. The CDR3 DNA sequence: TGCGCCAGCAGCCCGCGGAGAGGGATCGGGACAGATACGCAGTATTTT. The encoded protein is CASSPRRGIGTDTQYF.

This clone was seen more than once but under ten times. This chain joins TRBV7-2 and TRBJ1-2, with 7 bases identical to TRBD1. The length of the CDR3 is 13 residues. Germline V gene sequence: CDR1 SGHTA, CDR2 FQGNSA. V lost 5 bases to trimming and J lost 7 bases; unmatched junction nucleotides: 7. This CDR3 reads CASSGARGLGYTF. CDR3 sequence (DNA): TGTGCCAGCAGCGGGGCGAGGGGGCTTGGCTACACCTTC.

This rearrangement joins TRBV9 to TRBJ2-1; 14 nucleotides align to TRBD2. The trim removed 4 bases at V and 7 bases at J, leaving 7 bases unmatched. This CDR3 contains 16 residues. The germline V gene encodes CDR1 SGDLS and CDR2 YYNGEE. The CDR3 loop reads CASSLGLAGVVNEQFF. CDR3 bases: TGTGCCAGCAGCCTGGGACTAGCGGGAGTAGTTAATGAGCAGTTCTTC. Based on the CDR3 plus reference TRBV9 and TRBJ2-1, the full variable domain is DSGVTQTPKHLITATGQRVTLRCSPRSGDLSVYWYQQSLDQGLQFLIQYYNGEERAKGNILERFSAQQFPDLHSELNLSSLELGDSALYFCASSLGLAGVVNEQFFGPGTRLTVL.